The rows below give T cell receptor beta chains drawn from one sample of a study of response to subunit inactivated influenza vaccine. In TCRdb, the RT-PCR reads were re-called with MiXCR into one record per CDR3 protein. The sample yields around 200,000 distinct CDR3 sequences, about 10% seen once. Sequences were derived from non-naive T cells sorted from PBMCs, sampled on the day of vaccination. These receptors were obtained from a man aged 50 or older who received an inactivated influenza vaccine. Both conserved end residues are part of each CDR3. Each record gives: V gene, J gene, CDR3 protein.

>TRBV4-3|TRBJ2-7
CASSQGLAEYYEQYF
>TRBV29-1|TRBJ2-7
CSVERQGTGQYF
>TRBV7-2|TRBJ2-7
CASSLEVGMSYEQYF
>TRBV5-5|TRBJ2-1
CASSLDPVTGGVPSRFF
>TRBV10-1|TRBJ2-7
CASSESLGEQYF
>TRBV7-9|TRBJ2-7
CASSFLSYEQYF
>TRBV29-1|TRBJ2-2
CSVGDVTGELFF
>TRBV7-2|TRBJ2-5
CASSLAGERTQYF
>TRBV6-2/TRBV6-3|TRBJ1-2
CASSPLGIYGYTF
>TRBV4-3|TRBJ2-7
CASSQGAWGSAYEQYF
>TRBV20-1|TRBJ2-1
CSARERRGLYNEQFF
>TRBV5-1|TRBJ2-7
CASSLAGGQGGEQYF
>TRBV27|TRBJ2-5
CASGQTKETQYF
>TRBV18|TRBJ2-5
CASSTGIRQETQYF